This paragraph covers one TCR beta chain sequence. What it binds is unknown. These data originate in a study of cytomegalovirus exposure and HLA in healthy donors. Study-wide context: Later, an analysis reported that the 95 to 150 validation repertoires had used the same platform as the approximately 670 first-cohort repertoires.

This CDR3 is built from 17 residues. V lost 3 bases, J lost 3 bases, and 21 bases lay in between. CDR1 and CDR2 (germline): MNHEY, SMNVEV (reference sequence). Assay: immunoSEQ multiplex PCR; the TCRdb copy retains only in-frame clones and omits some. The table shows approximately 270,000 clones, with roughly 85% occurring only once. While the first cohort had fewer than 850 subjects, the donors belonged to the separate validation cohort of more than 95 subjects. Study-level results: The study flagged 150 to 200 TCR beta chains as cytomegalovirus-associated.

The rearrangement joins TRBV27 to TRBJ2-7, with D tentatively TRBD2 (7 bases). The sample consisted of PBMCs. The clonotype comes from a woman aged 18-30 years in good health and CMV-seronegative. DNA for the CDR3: TGTGCCAGCAGTTTTGGGCGGGGGCTCTCCGAGCGCTACGAGCAGTACTTC. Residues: CASSFGRGLSERYEQYF.